This T cell receptor beta chain was recovered during a study of T-cell reconstitution after alpha-beta-depleted transplantation in children. This clonotype was counted at least ten times. As it was prepared, the TCRbeta library received unique molecular identifiers. MiXCR, applied by TCRdb to the PCR reads, yields one record per CDR3 protein. In the table there are about 91,000 distinct CDR3 sequences, roughly 8% of which are singletons. Trimming cost V 0 bases and J 1 base, with 10 bases left between them. Per germline, CDR1 MNHEY and CDR2 SVGAGI. The CDR3 loop spans 16 amino acids. This receptor was identified in a human donor who donated a stem cell graft to a child with congenital amegakaryocytic thrombocytopenia. The source material was PBMCs from the stem cell graft donor, sampled from the stem cell graft. The chain uses TRBV6-5 and TRBJ1-3; unclear D gene. The CDR3 nucleotides read TGTGCCAGCAGTTACTCGATACTCCCTTCTGGAAACACCATATATTTT. This encodes CASSYSILPSGNTIYF.